This T cell receptor (beta chain) was documented in a study of T-cell reconstitution after alpha-beta-depleted transplantation in children (dated by TCRdb to about 2016). At the level of the whole study: T-cell immune reconstitution after TCRalphabeta/CD19-depleted allogeneic hematopoietic cell transplantation in children was quantitatively tracked in the study by means of TCR repertoire profiling.

CDR1 and CDR2, per the germline V gene, are SGHVS and FNYEAQ. V loses 2 bases of germline sequence and J loses 1 base, and the interval between the two ends is 12 bases. The CDR3 holds 15 amino acids from the cysteine to the phenylalanine. The sequence is cut down to CDR3 DNA, 45 bases in frame from base 1. Read against the paper, the sample's treatment or condition label means: allogeneic hematopoietic cell transplantation with graft depleted of TCRalphabeta T cells and CD19 B cells. The transplant recipients were children given TCRalphabeta/CD19-depleted allogeneic hematopoietic cell grafts. This clonotype has only a few counts. Its antigen target is currently unknown. No much larger clonotype is one base removed from it; base qualities were not supplied. Libraries were constructed by PCR. The listed sequencing device is Illumina HiSeq 2500. Molecular barcoding was employed in the preparation of TCR libraries, with unique molecular identifiers being used to normalize TCRbeta repertoire quantification. TCRdb ran its own pipeline on the public reads, namely fastp trimming at Q25 and MiXCR clone calling, and kept in-frame beta chains. Each entry merges the rows of one CDR3 protein and shows their most common DNA and genes. The sample includes some 440,000 distinct CDR3 sequences, with around 15% observed a single time. Approximately 29% of the sample belongs to the ten largest clones.

Overall study outcomes, separate from this receptor: The high TCRbeta diversity at day 60 in some patients was ascribed to recipient T cells and intrathymic progenitors that had survived conditioning. The apparently early recovery of alphabetaT-cell counts about two months after transplant reportedly depended on only several hundred rapidly expanded clones that came from non-depleted graft cells. Over subsequent months, a decline in hyperexpanded clone frequencies was noted, and after one year, T-cell counts and TCRbeta diversity were mostly ascribed to newly produced T cells.

The chain is encoded by TRBV7-6 joined to TRBJ2-7; no D gene can be assigned with confidence. The TCR was taken from a boy under two years old who had a stem cell transplant for Wiskott-Aldrich syndrome, so the T cells may come from the graft donor. Source: PBMCs, mostly from graft donor cells, taken 360 days after TCRalphabeta/CD19-depleted stem cell transplant. At the DNA level, the sequence is TGTGCCAGCAGCTTATTTGAAAGGGCTTCCTACGAGCAGTACTTC. The resulting protein is CASSLFERASYEQYF. The CDR3 plus the reference TRBV7-6 and TRBJ2-7 genes for the other parts give the full variable domain: GAGVSQSPRYKVTKRGQDVALRCDPISGHVSLYWYRQALGQGPEFLTYFNYEAQQDKSGLPNDRFSAERPEGSISTLTIQRTEQRDSAMYRCASSLFERASYEQYFGPGTRLTVT.